Presented here are 16 T cell receptor beta chains from one specimen sequenced in a study of shared clonotypes between healthy human individuals. Clones were sequenced by immunoSEQ multiplex PCR, and TCRdb holds only the in-frame ones, with some missing. This table holds around 700,000 clones, 55% to 85% found once. Source material: memory CD4+ T cells sorted from blood. As for subset: CD45RA-negative fraction. These receptors all stem from a woman under 40 in good health.

The gene calls are TRBV5-1 and TRBJ1-1; D uncertain. V lost 0 bases and J 11 bases, leaving 17 bases between the germline ends. This CDR3 comprises 14 residues. CDR1 is SGHRS, CDR2 YFSETQ, per germline. In DNA, the CDR3 is TGCGCCAGCAGCTTGGGTAGTGAGTCCCTGGGGGCTTTCTTT. Translation: CASSLGSESLGAFF.

Details on this clone: A much larger clone differs from this one at a single base, so this may be a read error. This chain connects TRBV6-1 to TRBJ2-5, with a possible D match to TRBD2 (6 bases). Germline V gene lookup returns CDR1 MNHNS and CDR2 SASEGT. Trimming removed 2 bases from V and 5 bases from J, with 6 bases in between. The CDR3 is made up of 12 amino acids. As DNA, the CDR3 is TGTGCCAGCAGTGAACGGGGGGAGACCCAGTACTTC. This gives the protein CASSERGETQYF.

The chain carries TRBV6-1 and TRBJ1-5, with D tentatively TRBD1 (6 bases). The germline CDR1 and CDR2 sequences are MNHNS and SASEGT. V dropped 7 bases and J dropped 4 bases, with 11 bases sitting between them. The CDR3 consists of 13 residues. The CDR3 nucleotides are TGTGCCAGCAAAATACAGGGTAATCAGCCCCAGCATTTT. This translates into CASKIQGNQPQHF.

The chain recombines TRBV30 with TRBJ1-1; 8 bases fit TRBD1. CDR3 length: 14 amino acids. The V gene end was trimmed by 2 bases and the J gene end by 4 bases; junction bases not matched to a gene: 6. Germline V gene sequence: CDR1 GTSNPN, CDR2 SVGIG (reference sequence). The CDR3 DNA sequence: TGTGCCTGGAGTTCGGACAGGGTTGTCACTGAAGCTTTCTTT. It is translated as CAWSSDRVVTEAFF.

CDR3 in DNA: TGTGCCAGCTCACCTACTATGAGAGTCGGCACAGATACGCAGTATTTT. Translation: CASSPTMRVGTDTQYF. This sequence joins TRBV18 and TRBJ2-3; D gene unclear. CDR1 and CDR2 from the germline V gene are KGHSH and LQKENI. The length of the CDR3 is 16 residues. The V gene lost 3 bases and the J gene lost 1 base, with 14 bases spanning the gap. Together with reference TRBV18 and TRBJ2-3, the CDR3 gives the full variable domain: NAGVMQNPRHLVRRRGQEARLRCSPMKGHSHVYWYRQLPEEGLKFMVYLQKENIIDESGMPKERFSAEFPKEGPSILRIQQVVRGDSAAYFCASSPTMRVGTDTQYFGPGTRLTVL.

This clone was detected once. This sequence joins TRBV7-9 and TRBJ2-7; 8 nucleotides agree with TRBD1. The junction had 8 bases not matched to a gene; V was cut back by 5 bases and J by 5 bases. This CDR3 is 14 amino acids long. Germline V gene lookup returns CDR1 SEHNR and CDR2 FQNEAQ (reference sequence). In DNA, the CDR3 is TGTGCCAGCAGCCCCAGGACAGGGCAACACGAGCAGTACTTC. Protein product: CASSPRTGQHEQYF.

This clone was counted only a few times. The rearrangement links TRBV20-1 to TRBJ2-4; the match to TRBD1 covers 7 bases. From germline, CDR1 is DFQATT and CDR2 SNEGSKA (reference sequence). The CDR3 has 11 residues. The V segment lost 1 base and the J segment 15 bases; nucleotides outside the gene matches: 6. The CDR3 nucleotides read TGCAGTGCTAGAGTCGGACAGGTTCGGTACTTC. This translates into CSARVGQVRYF.

This chain connects TRBV28 to TRBJ1-2; possibly TRBD1 for D (5 bases). Germline loops: CDR1 MDHEN, CDR2 SYDVKM. The ends were cut back, 10 bases at V and 7 bases at J, with 16 bases in the middle. The CDR3 totals 12 residues. The CDR3 DNA reads TGTGCCAACGGGACTCCCGGCAGTGGCTACACCTTC. The encoded protein is CANGTPGSGYTF.

This clone showed up just once. J is TRBJ2-3 and V is TRBV5-4; TRBD2 aligns across 8 bases. In germline, CDR1 is SGHNT, CDR2 YYREEE (reference sequence). Trimming removed 3 bases from V and 1 base from J; junction bases left unmatched: 4. The CDR3 covers 15 residues. The CDR3 region is CASSYLLAGTDTQYF. The CDR3 nucleotides read TGTGCCAGCAGCTACCTACTAGCGGGCACAGATACGCAGTATTTT.

As for this clone: It differs at one base from a far larger clone, so likely a read error. The identical CDR3 is also encoded by other nucleotide sequences in the sample. The V gene is TRBV11-2, the J gene TRBJ2-3; no firm D call. Germline assignment: CDR1 SGHAT and CDR2 FQNNGV. This CDR3 is 12 amino acids long. The germline V and J ends were trimmed by 5 bases and 2 bases, with 5 bases remaining between them. The DNA of the CDR3 is TGTGCCAGCAGCCCTTACACAGATACGCAGTATTTT. Its protein is CASSPYTDTQYF.

This clone was counted a single time. The chain carries TRBV4-1 and TRBJ1-2; D gene unclear. V lost 0 bases to trimming and J lost 4 bases, with 9 bases between them. CDR1 is MGHRA, CDR2 YSYEKL, per germline. The CDR3 loop spans 14 amino acids. The CDR3 nucleotides read TGCGCCAGCAGCCAAGACTCGTTCCTCTATGGCTACACCTTC. Translated: CASSQDSFLYGYTF.

V gene TRBV23-1 combines with J gene TRBJ2-7; D is possibly TRBD2 (6 bases). TRBV23-1 carries the ORF label, with uncertain function. Trimming cost V 0 bases and J 4 bases, with 19 bases left between them. This CDR3 has 17 amino acids. The CDR3 DNA sequence: TGCGCCAGCAGTCAATCTCACAGGCCCGGGGCGGGGTACGAGCAGTACTTC. This sequence encodes CASSQSHRPGAGYEQYF.

The rearrangement links TRBV15 to TRBJ2-7, with 7 bases matching TRBD1. V trimming: 0 bases; J trimming: 3 bases; junction bases outside the gene matches: 5. The CDR3 loop spans 15 amino acids. Looked up from germline, CDR1 is LNHNV and CDR2 is YYDKDF (reference sequence). The chain's CDR3 is CATSRDPTGYYEQYF. As DNA, the CDR3 is TGTGCCACCAGCAGAGATCCGACAGGGTACTACGAGCAGTACTTC.

In this sample, this clone turned up a few times. The chain joins TRBV5-8 to TRBJ2-7; the D gene is possibly TRBD1 (6 bases). The CDR3 contains 17 residues. Germline CDR1 is SGHTS and CDR2 is YDEGEE. V dropped 1 base and J dropped 4 bases, with 21 bases sitting between them. The CDR3 DNA is TGTGCCAGCAGCTTGAAGTGGTTGGGGACACCATCTTACGAGCAGTACTTC. Its translation: CASSLKWLGTPSYEQYF.

This rearrangement joins TRBV5-6 to TRBJ2-2, with D hard to call. This CDR3 region has 13 residues. Trimming pared 3 bases from V and 7 bases from J, leaving 10 bases between. CDR1 is SGHDT and CDR2 is YYEEEE in the germline V gene. CDR3 nucleotides: TGTGCCAGCAGCTCCGAACCTGTCGGGGAGCTGTTTTTT. Protein: CASSSEPVGELFF.

This clone turned up a few times. The genes are TRBV6-1 and TRBJ1-1; D call uncertain. CDR3 length equals 13 residues. From germline, CDR1 is MNHNS and CDR2 SASEGT. V lost 5 bases to trimming and J lost 3 bases, with 10 bases between them. CDR3 sequence (DNA): TGTGCCAGCAGTAGGGTAGCCGACACTGAAGCTTTCTTT. It translates to CASSRVADTEAFF.